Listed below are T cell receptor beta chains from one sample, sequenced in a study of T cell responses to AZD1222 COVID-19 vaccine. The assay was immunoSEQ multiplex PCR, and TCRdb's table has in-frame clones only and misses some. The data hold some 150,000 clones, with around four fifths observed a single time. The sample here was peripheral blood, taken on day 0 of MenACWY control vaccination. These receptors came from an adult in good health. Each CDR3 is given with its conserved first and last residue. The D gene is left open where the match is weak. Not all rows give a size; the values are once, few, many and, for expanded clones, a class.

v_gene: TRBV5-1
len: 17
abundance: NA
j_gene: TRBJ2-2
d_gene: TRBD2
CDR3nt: TGCGCCAGCAGGCCTCTAGCGGGGGGCCGGAACACCGGGGAGCTGTTTTTT
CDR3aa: CASRPLAGGRNTGELFF

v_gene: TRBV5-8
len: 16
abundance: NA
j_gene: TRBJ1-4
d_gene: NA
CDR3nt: TGTGCCAGCATCCCAGGAAGGGGGGGGCTCCGGGAAAAACTGTTTTTT
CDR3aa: CASIPGRGGLREKLFF

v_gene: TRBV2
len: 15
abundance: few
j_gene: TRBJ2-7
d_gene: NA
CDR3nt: TGTGCCAGCAGTGATGATGGCAGCGTATCCTACGAGCAGTACTTC
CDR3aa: CASSDDGSVSYEQYF

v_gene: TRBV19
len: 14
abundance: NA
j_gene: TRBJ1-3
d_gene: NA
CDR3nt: TGTGCCACCGAGCCCGGGGTATCTGGAAACACCATATATTTT
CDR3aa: CATEPGVSGNTIYF

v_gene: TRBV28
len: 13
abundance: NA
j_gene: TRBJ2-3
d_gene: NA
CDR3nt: TGTGCCAGCAGTGCGGGGGCCCCAGATACGCAGTATTTT
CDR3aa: CASSAGAPDTQYF

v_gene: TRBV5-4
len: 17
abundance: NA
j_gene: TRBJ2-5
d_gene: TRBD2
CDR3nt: TGTGCCAGCAGCTTGGCCCCGCTAGCGGGGGGGCAGGAGACCCAGTACTTC
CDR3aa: CASSLAPLAGGQETQYF

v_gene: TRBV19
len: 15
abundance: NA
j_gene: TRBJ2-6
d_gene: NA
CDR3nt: TGTGCCAGTAGCCTACCCGGGTCTGGGGCCAACGTCCTGACTTTC
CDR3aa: CASSLPGSGANVLTF

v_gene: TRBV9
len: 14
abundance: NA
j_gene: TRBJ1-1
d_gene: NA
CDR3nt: TGTGCCAGCAGCGTAGCTTACACTAACACTGAAGCTTTCTTT
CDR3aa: CASSVAYTNTEAFF

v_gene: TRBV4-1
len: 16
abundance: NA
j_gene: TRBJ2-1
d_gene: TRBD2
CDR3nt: TGCGCCAGCAGCCACCCGGGGGGAGGGCTCTACAATGAGCAGTTCTTC
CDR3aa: CASSHPGGGLYNEQFF

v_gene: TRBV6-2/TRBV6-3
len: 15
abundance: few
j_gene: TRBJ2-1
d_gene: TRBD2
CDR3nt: TGTGCCAGCAGTTACACTAGCGGGGGGTACAATGAGCAGTTCTTC
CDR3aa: CASSYTSGGYNEQFF

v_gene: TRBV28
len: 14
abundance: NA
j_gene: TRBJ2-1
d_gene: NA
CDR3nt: TGTGCCAGCAGCGGCCCTTTCAGGGGCGGTGAGCAGTTCTTC
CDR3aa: CASSGPFRGGEQFF

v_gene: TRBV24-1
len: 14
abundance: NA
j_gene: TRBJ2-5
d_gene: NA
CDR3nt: TGTGCCACCAGTGATTTGAAGGGGGGCGAGACCCAGTACTTC
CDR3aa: CATSDLKGGETQYF

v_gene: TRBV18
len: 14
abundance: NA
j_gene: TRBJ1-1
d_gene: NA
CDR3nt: TGTGCCAGCTCCACTTCCGCGGGGAGGGCTGAAGCTTTCTTT
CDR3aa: CASSTSAGRAEAFF

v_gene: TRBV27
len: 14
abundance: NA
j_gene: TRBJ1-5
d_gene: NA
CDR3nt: TGTGCCAGCAGTTATAGTCCTTACAATCAGCCCCAGCATTTT
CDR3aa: CASSYSPYNQPQHF

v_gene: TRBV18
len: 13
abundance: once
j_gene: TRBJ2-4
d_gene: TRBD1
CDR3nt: TGTGCCAGCTCACCGCAGGGGGCGAACATTCAGTACTTC
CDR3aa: CASSPQGANIQYF